Here is one T cell receptor (beta chain) with its context. The method was immunoSEQ multiplex PCR; TCRdb's version includes in-frame clones alone and lacks a portion of them. The sample consists of about 100,000 clones, over 75% of them appearing once. With 4 bases removed from V and 7 bases from J, the gap between germline ends came to 11 bases. Germline V lookup: CDR1 SGHDT, CDR2 YYEEEE. The CDR3 extends over 12 amino acids. The record originates from a study of a mutant IDH1 vaccine in newly diagnosed glioma. Documented time point: baseline, week 1 (first vaccination visit). Described treatment: pre-vaccination baseline after standard-of-care therapy. There were new WHO grade 3 or 4 astrocytomas in the donors, and these were IDH1-mutant and ATRX-lost.

This TCR was sampled from a man in his forties with glioma. The gene calls are TRBV5-6 and TRBJ1-2, with no clear D. The source material was PBMCs, sampled from a glioma patient treated with radiotherapy, temozolomide or both. DNA of the CDR3: TGTGCCAGCAGCCCCTCATCTATTGGCTACACCTTC. Its protein product is CASSPSSIGYTF.